This entry concerns a single T cell receptor beta chain. Its cognate antigen is unknown. These data are taken from a study of beta chain features in type 1 diabetes. V was clipped by 1 base and J by 2 bases, with 12 bases between them. Germline assignment: CDR1 LGHNA and CDR2 YNFKEQ. The CDR3 is made up of 16 amino acids. Regarding the study as a whole: Whether HLA type influences TCRB rearrangement remained unresolved here. Compared to healthy donors, patients appeared to have naive, central memory and Treg TCRB repertoires that were more alike.

Expressed TCRB transcripts got sequenced, as all isolated RNA was reverse transcribed. Approximately 3.6 million reads was the average for naive, central memory and regulatory T cell samples. TCRdb keeps only in-frame clones here, not all; method: immunoSEQ multiplex PCR. The sample shows roughly 400,000 clones, around 16% of them seen only once. The chain has TRBV4-2 and TRBJ1-3; the D gene is possibly TRBD1 (5 bases). The source of this sequence is a woman between 18 and 29 years old in good health. Sequencing was performed on naive CD4+ T cells from blood. The CDR3 sequence: CASSQGSGSAGNTIYF. The CDR3 DNA follows: TGTGCCAGCAGCCAAGGCTCAGGGTCGGCTGGAAACACCATATATTTT.